This T cell receptor beta chain was recorded in a study of shared clonotypes between healthy human individuals. Study-wide background: Three plates were used per donor for CD4 naive, three for CD4 memory, two for CD8 naive and one for CD8 memory. General observations from the study: Some naive CD4 clonotypes, 4% to 6%, turned up in common across four donors.

In regard to this clone: The antigen is unknown.

CD8 cells classed as naive were CD45RO-negative and positively selected for CCR7, excluding terminally differentiated effector memory CD45RA+ cells. V lost 6 bases to trimming and J lost 2 bases; unmatched junction nucleotides: 1. Germline assignment: CDR1 SGHVS and CDR2 FNYEAQ. The CDR3 totals 12 residues. Clones were sequenced by immunoSEQ multiplex PCR, and TCRdb holds only the in-frame ones, with some missing. The sample holds some 2.1 million clones; about 94% are singletons and the top ten take approximately 1.6%. The chain recombines TRBV7-6 with TRBJ2-7, with TRBD2 identical over 7 bases. The TCR sequence derives from a young man in good health. Some clones in this sample may be carry-over from other donors' samples. The sample comprised naive CD8+ T cells from PBMCs. The CDR3 DNA follows: TGTGCCAGCAGGGGGGGGACCTACGAGCAGTACTTC. This encodes CASRGGTYEQYF.